A single TCR beta chain is shown here with its context. The target antigen is unknown. J gave up 4 bases and V 0 bases, and 2 bases lay outside the gene matches. The CDR3 runs 16 residues. Germline lookup yields CDR1 MRHNA and CDR2 SNTAGT. This record belongs to a study of T cell responses to AZD1222 COVID-19 vaccine. Study-wide results and caveats: Two AZD1222 doses significantly raised spike-specific TCR breadth and depth over controls. In the spike-specific TCR repertoire, nearly half reportedly target unmutated variant regions. Just 5 to 7 AZD1222 recipients were seropositive at baseline.

Clones were sequenced by immunoSEQ multiplex PCR, and TCRdb holds only the in-frame ones, with some missing. The sample lists 140,000 to 150,000 clones, 80% to 90% seen once, with 5% to 5.5% in the top ten. The input for sequencing was peripheral blood, taken on day 0 of AZD1222 vaccination. The chain carries TRBV6-4 and TRBJ2-1; 11 bases match TRBD2. This TCR came from an adult in good health. The CDR3 reads CASSDSTSGTYNEQFF. In DNA form, the CDR3 reads TGTGCCAGCAGTGACTCGACTAGCGGGACATACAATGAGCAGTTCTTC.